A single sample is the source of the 8 T cell receptor beta chains below, sequenced in a study of OX40 agonist ivuxolimab in advanced cancers. Only in-frame clones appear in the TCRdb table, and some are missing; sequencing was by immunoSEQ multiplex PCR. The sample holds approximately 90,000 clones; about 88% are singletons and the top ten take approximately 0.26%. Material: CD4+ or CD8+ T cells sorted from blood, obtained in a trial of the OX40 agonist ivuxolimab. These receptors were obtained from an adult with an advanced solid tumor such as melanoma, head and neck, liver or kidney cancer.

This clone was detected only once. The rearrangement links TRBV6-6 to TRBJ2-7; tentative D call: TRBD1 (6 bases). Germline V gives CDR1 MNHNY, CDR2 SVGAGI (reference sequence). Trimming cost V 2 bases and J 4 bases, with 9 bases left between them. The CDR3 covers 13 residues. The CDR3 spells CASSYGDIYEQYF. DNA for the CDR3: TGTGCCAGCAGTTACGGGGACATTTACGAGCAGTACTTC.

The chain is built from TRBV5-1 and TRBJ2-3; maybe TRBD1 (6 bases). V shed 1 base and J shed 1 base, with 7 bases lying between them. The CDR3 is 14 residues long. Looked up from germline, CDR1 is SGHRS and CDR2 is YFSETQ. DNA of the CDR3: TGCGCCAGCAGCTTGCAGGGGCGCACAGATACGCAGTATTTT. Translating gives CASSLQGRTDTQYF.

The chain has TRBV18 and TRBJ2-2, with 14 bases aligning to TRBD2. CDR3 length: 18 amino acids. Germline V gives CDR1 KGHSH, CDR2 LQKENI. V gave up 3 bases and J gave up 5 bases; unmatched junction bases: 8. For the CDR3, the DNA is TGTGCCAGCTCACCGCCTGCCGGGACTAGCGGGGGAACCGGGGAGCTGTTTTTT. This gives the protein CASSPPAGTSGGTGELFF. Together with reference TRBV18 and TRBJ2-2, the CDR3 gives the full variable domain: NAGVMQNPRHLVRRRGQEARLRCSPMKGHSHVYWYRQLPEEGLKFMVYLQKENIIDESGMPKERFSAEFPKEGPSILRIQQVVRGDSAAYFCASSPPAGTSGGTGELFFGEGSRLTVL.

The chain has TRBV30 and TRBJ2-5; the D gene is possibly TRBD2 (5 bases). This CDR3 comprises 15 residues. V lost 0 bases to trimming and J lost 6 bases, with 17 bases between them. The germline V gene encodes CDR1 GTSNPN and CDR2 SVGIG (reference sequence). CDR3 in DNA: TGTGCCTGGAGTGTAGGAGGCGGCGGATCGAAGACCCAGTACTTC. Translation: CAWSVGGGGSKTQYF.

This chain uses TRBV6-1 with TRBJ1-1; maybe TRBD1 (6 bases). The V end was cut by 7 bases, the J end by 4 bases, with 19 bases between. The germline gives CDR1 MNHNS, CDR2 SASEGT. This CDR3 spans 15 amino acids. CDR3 amino acids: CASIPQGMGTTEAFF. The CDR3, as DNA: TGTGCCAGCATTCCGCAGGGGATGGGTACCACTGAAGCTTTCTTT.

The J gene is TRBJ1-2, the V gene TRBV20-1; unclear D gene. Trimming took off 3 bases at V and 11 bases at J, with 13 bases between the two ends. Germline-derived CDR1 and CDR2 are DFQATT and SNEGSKA (reference sequence). The CDR3 is 11 residues long. The CDR3 spells CSASDRHGYTF. DNA of the CDR3: TGCAGTGCTAGCGATAGGCACGGATACACCTTC.

The rearrangement joins TRBV5-6 to TRBJ1-3; D gene ambiguous. The CDR3 has 13 amino acids. V dropped 4 bases and J dropped 4 bases, with 9 bases sitting between them. The germline CDR1 and CDR2 sequences are SGHDT and YYEEEE. Written as DNA, the CDR3 is TGTGCCAGCAGCAAGGTTTTGGGAAACACCATATATTTT. Residues: CASSKVLGNTIYF. The entire variable domain, with the rest obtained from reference TRBV5-6 and TRBJ1-3, is as follows: DAGVTQSPTHLIKTRGQQVTLRCSPKSGHDTVSWYQQALGQGPQFIFQYYEEEERQRGNFPDRFSGHQFPNYSSELNVNALLLGDSALYLCASSKVLGNTIYFGEGSWLTVV.

V gene TRBV4-1 combines with J gene TRBJ2-3; 15 bases agree with TRBD2. The germline gives CDR1 MGHRA, CDR2 YSYEKL. This CDR3 is built from 18 residues. V gave up 3 bases and J gave up 1 base; unmatched junction bases: 5. The CDR3 DNA follows: TGCGCCAGCAGCCACGGACTAGCGGGGGGGCAACGCACAGATACGCAGTATTTT. Translating gives CASSHGLAGGQRTDTQYF.